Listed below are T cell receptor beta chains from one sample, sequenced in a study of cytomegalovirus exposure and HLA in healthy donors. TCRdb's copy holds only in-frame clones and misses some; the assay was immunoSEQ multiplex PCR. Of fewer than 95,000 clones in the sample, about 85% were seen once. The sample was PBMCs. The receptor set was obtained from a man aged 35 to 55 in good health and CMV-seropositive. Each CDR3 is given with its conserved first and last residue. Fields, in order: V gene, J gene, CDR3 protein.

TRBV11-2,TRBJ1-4,CASTLLGGATNEKLFF
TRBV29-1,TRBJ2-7,CSVEVRLATSYEQYF
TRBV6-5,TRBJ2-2,CASKEAAGHTGELFF
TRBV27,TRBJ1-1,CASSLSSRGARGTEAFF
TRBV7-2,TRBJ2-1,CASSRGGTGNEQFF
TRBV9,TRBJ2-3,CASSVGGAGGTDTQYF
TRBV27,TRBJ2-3,CASSPVGRGTDTQYF
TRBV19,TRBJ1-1,CASSMTWATEAFF
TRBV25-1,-,CASTIAGGGSYEQYF
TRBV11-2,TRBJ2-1,CASSSQGLAGEQFF
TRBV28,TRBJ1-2,CASSQGQGYGYTF
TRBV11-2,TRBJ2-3,CASSSSGGITDTQYF
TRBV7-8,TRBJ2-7,CASSLRLAGGSGFYEQYF
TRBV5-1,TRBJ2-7,CASSLVLAGGEQYF
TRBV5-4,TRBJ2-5,CASSLAAGEGETQYF
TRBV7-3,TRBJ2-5,CASSLSFESRETQYF
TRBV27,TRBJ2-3,CASSLALGVDTQYF
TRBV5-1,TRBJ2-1,CASSPQTSGTEQFF
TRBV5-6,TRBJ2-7,CASSPSTTEQYF
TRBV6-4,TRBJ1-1,CASSDSANTEAFF
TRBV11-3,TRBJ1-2,CASSFRDPGHNNYGYTF
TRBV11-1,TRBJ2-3,CASSLVGGKTDTQYF
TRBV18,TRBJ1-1,CASSPAQGGTEAFF
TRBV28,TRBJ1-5,CASSSGTADQPQHF
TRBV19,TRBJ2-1,CASSAAPLAGVYNEQFF
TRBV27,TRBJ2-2,CASSSRTSSGELFF
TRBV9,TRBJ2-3,CASSLTGYETDTQYF
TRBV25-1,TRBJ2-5,CASSGRDWTRSAQYF
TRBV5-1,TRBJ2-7,CASSLGGQGPYEQYF
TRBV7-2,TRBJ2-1,CASSPLREQFF
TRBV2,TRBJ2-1,CASSEHDRVSYNEQFF
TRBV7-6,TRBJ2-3,CASSLATGSSTDTQYF
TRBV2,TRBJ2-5,CASSPDRVGETQYF
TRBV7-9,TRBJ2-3,CASSIGLAADTQYF
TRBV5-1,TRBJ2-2,CASSLARGDTGELFF
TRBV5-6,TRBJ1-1,CASSLGTGGGNTEAFF
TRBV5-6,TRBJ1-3,CASSLDAGAGNTIYF
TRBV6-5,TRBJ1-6,CASKGHLNSPLHF
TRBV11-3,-,CASSLDTAFSYEQYF
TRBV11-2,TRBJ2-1,CASSWDSSYNEQFF
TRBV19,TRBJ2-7,CASSMGQGLVHEQYF
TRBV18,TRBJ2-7,CASSLRQGVHEQYF
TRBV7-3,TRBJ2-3,CASSFAGGSTDTQYF
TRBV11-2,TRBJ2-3,CASSLVRGLTDTQYF
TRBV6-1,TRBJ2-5,CASSGLAGGRSQETQYF
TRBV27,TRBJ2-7,CASSPGIRGYEQYF
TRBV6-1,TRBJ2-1,CASSAQAGGRDEQFF
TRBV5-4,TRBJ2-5,CASSLGAASGETQYF
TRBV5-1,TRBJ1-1,CASSLGHSSNTEAFF
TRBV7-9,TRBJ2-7,CASTSMGLAGVSYEQYF
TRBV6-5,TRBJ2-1,CASSYSTGPWNEQLF
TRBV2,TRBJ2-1,CASSRGTGAYNEQFF
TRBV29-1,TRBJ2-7,CSVERRTGGEQYF
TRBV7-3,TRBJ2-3,CASSLGTGTDTQYF
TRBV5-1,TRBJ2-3,CASSGLAGIFADTQYF